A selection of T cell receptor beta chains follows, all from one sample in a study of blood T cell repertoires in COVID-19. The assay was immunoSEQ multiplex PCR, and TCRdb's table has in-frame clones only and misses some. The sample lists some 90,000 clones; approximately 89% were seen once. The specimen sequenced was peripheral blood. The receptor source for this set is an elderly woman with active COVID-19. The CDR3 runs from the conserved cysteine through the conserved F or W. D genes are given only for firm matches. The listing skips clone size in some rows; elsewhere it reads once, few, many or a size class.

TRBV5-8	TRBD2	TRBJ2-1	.	TGTGCCAGCAGCGGGGGGACTAGCGGGAGACGCAATGAGCAGTTCTTC	CASSGGTSGRRNEQFF
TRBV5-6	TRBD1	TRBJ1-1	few	TGTGCCAGCAGCCCTACAGGGGCTACTGAAGCTTTCTTT	CASSPTGATEAFF
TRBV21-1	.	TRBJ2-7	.	TGTGCCAGCAGCATCCCAGGGGAAGGCGAGCAGTACTTC	CASSIPGEGEQYF
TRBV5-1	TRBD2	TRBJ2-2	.	TGCGCCAGCAGCTTGACTAGCGGGATGAACACCGGGGAGCTGTTTTTT	CASSLTSGMNTGELFF
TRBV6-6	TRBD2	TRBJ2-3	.	TGTGCCAGCAGTCCGAGCGCGGCGGGAGGACCCGTGGGCACAGATACGCAGTATTTT	CASSPSAAGGPVGTDTQYF
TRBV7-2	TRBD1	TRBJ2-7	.	TGTGCCAGCAGCCGCGGACAGGGGGCCTACGAGCAGTACTTC	CASSRGQGAYEQYF
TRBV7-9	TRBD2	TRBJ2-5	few	TGTGCCAGCAGCCTACACCGAGGACTAGCGGGAGATAGGGAGACCCAGTACTTC	CASSLHRGLAGDRETQYF
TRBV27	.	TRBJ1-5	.	TGTGCCAGCAGTCCCCCCCCGCGGCGCAATCAGCCCCAGCATTTT	CASSPPPRRNQPQHF
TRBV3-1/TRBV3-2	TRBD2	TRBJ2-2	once	TGTGCCAGCAGCGGGAGGGGAAAAATAACCGGGGAGCTGTTTTTT	CASSGRGKITGELFF
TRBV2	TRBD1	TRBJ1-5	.	TGTGCCAGCAGCCTCACAGGGGGCGTTCAGCCCCAGCATTTT	CASSLTGGVQPQHF
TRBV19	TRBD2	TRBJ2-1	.	TGTGCCAGTAAATCTAGACTAGCTCATACCTACAATGAGCAGTTCTTC	CASKSRLAHTYNEQFF
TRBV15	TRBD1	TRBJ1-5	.	TGTGCCACCAGCAGGGTTTTTGGGACAGGTGATAATCAGCCCCAGCATTTT	CATSRVFGTGDNQPQHF
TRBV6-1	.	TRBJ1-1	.	TGTGCCAGCAGTGAACCAGGGTTGACTGAAGCTTTCTTT	CASSEPGLTEAFF
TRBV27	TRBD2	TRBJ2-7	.	TGTGCCAGCAGTGTGGGACTAGCGGGAGGTACAGAGCAGTACTTC	CASSVGLAGGTEQYF
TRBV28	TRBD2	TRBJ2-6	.	TGTGCCAGCACCTTGGGACTAGCGGGCTCTGGGGCCAACGTCCTGACTTTC	CASTLGLAGSGANVLTF
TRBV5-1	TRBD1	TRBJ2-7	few	TGCGCCAGCAGCTCTCAAGGGACAGGATACTACGAGCAGTACTTC	CASSSQGTGYYEQYF
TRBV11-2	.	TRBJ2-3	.	TGTGCCAGCAGCTTAGGACTAGTTTCAGATACGCAGTATTTT	CASSLGLVSDTQYF
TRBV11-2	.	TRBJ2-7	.	TGTGCCAGCAGCCGCGGTGGGACACGCGAGCAGTACTTC	CASSRGGTREQYF
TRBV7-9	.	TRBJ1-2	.	TGTGCCAGCAGGAATTCGGACTCGCAGTTTCCATTTAACTATGGCTACACCTTC	CASRNSDSQFPFNYGYTF